A single sample gave rise to the 18 T cell receptor beta chains below, sequenced in a study of shared clonotypes between healthy human individuals. Sequencing was performed with immunoSEQ multiplex PCR; in TCRdb, only in-frame clones are kept and a portion is missing. In the table there are almost 700,000 clones, 92% of which are singletons. Naive-designated CD8 cells lacked CD45RO, were positively enriched for CCR7, and omitted terminally differentiated effector memory CD45RA+ cells. Sequencing was performed on naive CD8+ T cells sorted from blood. The receptor set was obtained from a man aged 25 to 40 in good health.

The V call is TRBV4-1, the J call TRBJ2-5; TRBD2 is a possible D gene (6 bases). Trimming took 3 bases from V and 2 from J, leaving 13 bases between them. The CDR3 has 15 amino acids. From germline, CDR1 is MGHRA and CDR2 YSYEKL. The CDR3, as DNA: TGCGCCAGCAGCCATCTACTAGCTCATCAAGAGACCCAGTACTTC. Translated: CASSHLLAHQETQYF.

This sequence joins TRBV10-1 and TRBJ2-1; D gene unclear. CDR3 length: 13 amino acids. Trimming left V 5 bases short and J 8 bases short, with 13 bases between. Germline V gene lookup returns CDR1 WNHNN and CDR2 SYGVQD (reference sequence). The CDR3 region has the DNA TGCGCCAGCAGTAGAGTCCCAGCCGATGAGCAGTTCTTC. Its translation: CASSRVPADEQFF.

J is TRBJ2-1 and V is TRBV5-1; 9 nucleotides agree with TRBD2. From germline, CDR1 is SGHRS and CDR2 YFSETQ. The J segment lost 7 bases and the V segment lost 4 bases, leaving 9 bases of the junction unmatched. The CDR3 runs 15 residues. The CDR3 is CASSPEVAGANEQFF. CDR3 DNA: TGCGCCAGCAGCCCGGAGGTAGCGGGAGCAAATGAGCAGTTCTTC.

This sequence joins TRBV30 and TRBJ2-1, with D unclear. Germline V CDR1 and CDR2: GTSNPN, SVGIG (reference sequence). V was pared by 1 base and J by 8 bases, with 18 bases between. The CDR3 consists of 15 residues. The CDR3 coding sequence is TGTGCCTGGAGTGGCGGCAATGGGCCCGGCGATGAGCAGTTCTTC. It encodes CAWSGGNGPGDEQFF.

This chain joins TRBV7-3 and TRBJ2-1; 9 positions agree with TRBD2. The ends lost 6 bases at V and 8 bases at J; junction bases unmatched: 11. CDR1 and CDR2 (germline): SGHTA, FQGTGA. The CDR3 is 15 residues long. CDR3 bases: TGTGCCAGCAGGCCAAGTGCGGGAGGGCCCTATGAGCAGTTCTTC. Protein: CASRPSAGGPYEQFF.

This clone was seen only a few times. The V call is TRBV5-4, the J call TRBJ2-7; tentatively, D is TRBD1 (5 bases). This CDR3 is 13 amino acids long. Per germline, CDR1 SGHNT and CDR2 YYREEE (reference sequence). V was pared by 4 bases and J by 4 bases, with 12 bases between. This CDR3 reads CASSPQEGYEQYF. CDR3 bases: TGTGCCAGCAGCCCACAGGAAGGATACGAGCAGTACTTC.

About this clone: A junction end diverges from the germline sequence, so it may reflect a read error. The gene calls are TRBV27 and TRBJ2-1; D uncertain. Germline lookup yields CDR1 MNHEY and CDR2 SMNVEV (reference sequence). CDR3 length: 13 residues. The CDR3 DNA follows: TGTGCCAGCGGTTTGGTAGGAGTAGATGAGCAGTTCTTC. It specifies CASGLVGVDEQFF.

The chain combines TRBV5-4 with TRBJ1-3; D remains unclear. The CDR3 runs to 14 residues. CDR1 and CDR2 from the germline V gene are SGHNT and YYREEE (reference sequence). Trimming stripped 0 bases from V and 8 bases from J, with 12 bases between. CDR3 protein: CASSLVPAEDTIYF. In nucleotides, the CDR3 is TGTGCCAGCAGCTTGGTTCCGGCGGAGGACACCATATATTTT.

This chain joins TRBV27 and TRBJ2-2; 10 nucleotides agree with TRBD2. The length of the CDR3 is 16 residues. Looked up from germline, CDR1 is MNHEY and CDR2 is SMNVEV (reference sequence). Unmatched junction bases numbered 5, after V lost 5 bases and J lost 2 bases. As DNA, the CDR3 is TGTGCCAGCAGTGCTCTAGCGGGAGTCAACACCGGGGAGCTGTTTTTT. The encoded protein is CASSALAGVNTGELFF.

This chain joins TRBV28 and TRBJ1-2; 11 positions match TRBD1. Per the germline V gene, CDR1 is MDHEN and CDR2 is SYDVKM. The CDR3 runs 14 residues. Unmatched junction bases numbered 5, after V lost 7 bases and J lost 4 bases. The CDR3 sequence: CASKTGTGGYGYTF. Here the CDR3 DNA reads TGTGCCAGCAAAACCGGGACAGGGGGCTATGGCTACACCTTC.

The V call is TRBV5-6, the J call TRBJ2-7; D remains unclear. Germline V lookup: CDR1 SGHDT, CDR2 YYEEEE. The CDR3 has 14 amino acids. V was clipped by 3 bases and J by 0 bases, with 10 bases between them. CDR3 in DNA: TGTGCCAGCAGCTCGGACGGCTCCTCCTACGAGCAGTACTTC. Its translation: CASSSDGSSYEQYF.

This clone was observed a single time. The chain combines TRBV28 with TRBJ1-4, with D perhaps TRBD1 (5 bases). CDR1 is MDHEN, CDR2 SYDVKM, per germline. The CDR3 runs 18 residues. V lost 1 base, J lost 7 bases, and 22 bases lay in between. The CDR3 spells CASSLSQNPREVSEKLFF. CDR3 DNA sequence: TGTGCCAGCAGTTTATCCCAAAACCCCAGGGAAGTGAGTGAAAAACTGTTTTTT. The whole variable domain, filled in from reference TRBV28 and TRBJ1-4, reads DVKVTQSSRYLVKRTGEKVFLECVQDMDHENMFWYRQDPGLGLRLIYFSYDVKMKEKGDIPEGYSVSREKKERFSLILESASTNQTSMYLCASSLSQNPREVSEKLFFGSGTQLSVL.

The V call is TRBV11-2, the J call TRBJ2-2; TRBD1 aligns across 7 bases. V shed 5 bases, J shed 2 bases, and the junction held 11 bases outside the gene matches. Germline CDR1 is SGHAT and CDR2 is FQNNGV. CDR3 length: 17 amino acids. CDR3 DNA: TGTGCCAGCAGCCCCGACTGGGGACAGCTAAACACCGGGGAGCTGTTTTTT. Translated, it gives CASSPDWGQLNTGELFF.

The chain carries TRBV27 and TRBJ2-3, with D unresolved. Per the germline V gene, CDR1 is MNHEY and CDR2 is SMNVEV (reference sequence). V lost 5 bases and J 0 bases, leaving 12 bases between the germline ends. The CDR3 length is 15 residues. The CDR3 bases are TGTGCCAGCAGTATCAGCGTGTCTAGCACAGATACGCAGTATTTT. This translates into CASSISVSSTDTQYF.

The chain joins TRBV28 to TRBJ2-7, with TRBD1 as a possible D gene (5 bases). V was cut by 6 bases and J by 6 bases, with 12 bases left in between. The V gene's germline CDR1 is MDHEN and CDR2 SYDVKM. The CDR3 is 12 residues long. The CDR3 loop is CASSPRTSEQYF. In nucleotides, the CDR3 is TGTGCCAGCAGCCCGAGGACATCCGAGCAGTACTTC.

This sequence joins TRBV4-3 and TRBJ2-1, with TRBD2 matching 9 bases. The CDR3 is 15 residues long. Germline assignment: CDR1 LGHNA and CDR2 YSLEER. V trimming: 2 bases; J trimming: 3 bases; junction bases outside the gene matches: 2. CDR3 loop: CASSQTLAGYNEQFF. CDR3 DNA sequence: TGCGCCAGCAGCCAAACACTAGCGGGCTACAATGAGCAGTTCTTC.

The chain combines TRBV7-8 with TRBJ1-5; the D gene is possibly TRBD1 (5 bases). Germline values: CDR1 SGHVS, CDR2 FQNEAQ. V was cut by 6 bases and J by 3 bases, with 15 bases left in between. The CDR3 contains 15 residues. CDR3 protein: CASRTDSSVNQPQHF. CDR3 nucleotides: TGTGCCAGCAGAACTGACAGCTCCGTCAATCAGCCCCAGCATTTT.

The chain has TRBV28 and TRBJ2-7; no reliable D call. This CDR3 spans 18 amino acids. Deletions cut 3 bases from V and 0 bases from J, with 21 bases between. CDR1 is MDHEN and CDR2 is SYDVKM in the germline V gene. CDR3 residues: CASSLLIGISSSSYEQYF. CDR3 DNA: TGTGCCAGCAGTTTGCTGATTGGGATTTCCTCAAGCTCCTACGAGCAGTACTTC.